The TCR beta chain described here comes from a study of T cells in localized non-small cell lung cancer. CDR1 and CDR2 from the germline V gene are SEHNR and FQNEAQ (reference sequence). This CDR3 spans 15 amino acids. Trimming took 7 bases from V and 5 from J; bases not matched to a gene: 6. The method was immunoSEQ multiplex PCR; TCRdb's version includes in-frame clones alone and lacks a portion of them. The sample includes approximately 11,000 clones, approximately 80% seen only once; the top ten take less than 20%. This chain uses TRBV7-9 with TRBJ2-3; 13 positions agree with TRBD2. The sequence was obtained from a female donor older than 55 with stage II lung adenocarcinoma. The sample in question was peripheral blood mononuclear cells, obtained before any cancer treatment. DNA for the CDR3: TGTGCCAGCACCTTCACTAGCGGGGGGGGAGATACGCAGTATTTT. Translated, it gives CASTFTSGGGDTQYF.